The rows below give T cell receptor beta chains drawn from one sample of a study of T cell changes during pregnancy in multiple sclerosis. Generated by immunoSEQ multiplex PCR, the TCRdb table keeps only in-frame clones and is missing some. The table records about 57,000 clones, around nine tenths of them present only once. The material sequenced was CD4+ T cells from peripheral blood mononuclear cells, taken in the third trimester of pregnancy. These receptors came from a female donor with multiple sclerosis, enrolled in a pregnancy study. The CDR3 runs from the conserved cysteine through the conserved F or W. The D gene is left open where the match is weak. Some rows have no size entry. The others give once, few or many, or a class for an expanded clone.

v_gene	abundance	j_gene	d_gene	CDR3aa	CDR3nt
TRBV6-1	.	TRBJ1-2	.	CASSEGGFGILNYGYTF	TGTGCCAGCAGTGAGGGAGGTTTCGGCATACTAAACTATGGCTACACCTTC
TRBV5-5	.	TRBJ2-5	.	CASSSGSMRETQYF	TGTGCCAGCAGCTCCGGGTCGATGAGGGAGACCCAGTACTTC
TRBV5-6	.	TRBJ1-4	TRBD1	CASSLSGTGVRKLFF	TGTGCCAGCAGCTTGTCTGGGACAGGGGTTCGTAAACTGTTTTTT
TRBV7-3	.	TRBJ2-3	TRBD1	CASSSGGGSTDTQYF	TGTGCCAGCAGCTCAGGGGGCGGCAGCACAGATACGCAGTATTTT
TRBV5-1	.	TRBJ2-3	TRBD2	CASSLEGLAWSTDTQYF	TGCGCCAGCAGCTTGGAGGGACTAGCGTGGAGCACAGATACGCAGTATTTT
TRBV5-6	.	TRBJ2-1	TRBD2	CASSLRLAGEQFF	TGTGCCAGCAGCTTACGACTAGCCGGCGAGCAGTTCTTC
TRBV5-1	.	TRBJ2-7	.	CASSLEPFLQADSSYEQYF	TGCGCCAGCAGCTTGGAACCGTTCTTACAAGCGGACAGCTCCTACGAGCAGTACTTC
TRBV7-2	.	TRBJ2-1	TRBD2	CASSLVSGGALNEQFF	TGTGCCAGCAGCTTAGTGTCCGGGGGGGCCTTGAATGAGCAGTTCTTC
TRBV6-1	few	TRBJ2-7	.	CASSATGQIYEQYF	TGTGCCAGCAGTGCTACGGGACAAATCTACGAGCAGTACTTC
TRBV2	.	TRBJ2-7	TRBD2	CAGREGGKYEQYF	TGTGCCGGACGGGAGGGCGGGAAGTACGAGCAGTACTTC
TRBV19	.	TRBJ1-5	TRBD1	CASSPKTGGFDQPQHF	TGTGCCAGTAGTCCTAAGACAGGGGGCTTCGATCAGCCCCAGCATTTT
TRBV27	.	TRBJ1-6	.	CASSRDRERNSPLHF	TGTGCCAGCAGCCGAGATAGGGAGCGGAATTCACCCCTCCACTTT
TRBV5-1	.	TRBJ1-3	.	CASSLAGGSSGNTIYF	TGCGCCAGCAGCTTGGCCGGGGGGAGCTCTGGAAACACCATATATTTT
TRBV7-2	once	TRBJ1-2	.	CASSLLGTPSNYGYTF	TGTGCCAGCAGCTTATTAGGGACACCCTCTAACTATGGCTACACCTTC
TRBV19	.	TRBJ1-6	TRBD1	CASSSRTGSSYNSPLHF	TGTGCCAGTAGCTCCAGGACAGGGAGCTCCTATAATTCACCCCTCCACTTT
TRBV9	.	TRBJ1-5	.	CASSRNSLNQPQHF	TGTGCCAGCAGCCGGAACAGCCTGAATCAGCCCCAGCATTTT
TRBV30	few	TRBJ2-3	TRBD2	CAWTPDSGPTDTQYF	TGTGCCTGGACCCCAGATAGCGGGCCCACAGATACGCAGTATTTT
TRBV7-9	.	TRBJ2-1	.	CASSLDFSANEQFF	TGTGCCAGCAGCTTAGACTTTAGTGCCAATGAGCAGTTCTTC
TRBV6-6	.	TRBJ2-5	TRBD1	CASSQGQAGYF	TGTGCCAGCAGCCAGGGACAGGCGGGGTACTTC
TRBV7-7	.	TRBJ2-5	TRBD2	CASSASGGAKTQYF	TGTGCCAGCTCGGCTAGCGGGGGGGCGAAGACCCAGTACTTC
TRBV2	.	TRBJ1-2	TRBD1	CASRQGKDYGYTF	TGTGCCAGCAGACAGGGGAAGGACTATGGCTACACCTTC
TRBV18	.	TRBJ2-1	.	CASSLTSLAQGSYNEQFF	TGTGCCAGCTCACTCACTAGTTTAGCCCAGGGGTCCTACAATGAGCAGTTCTTC
TRBV28	.	TRBJ1-6	.	CASSLLIPLRGGARGGNSPLHF	TGTGCCAGCAGTTTATTGATCCCTTTGAGGGGGGGAGCCAGGGGAGGGAATTCACCCCTCCACTTT
TRBV7-2	.	TRBJ2-7	TRBD1	CASSAAVGQSYEQYF	TGTGCCAGCAGCGCAGCGGTGGGACAGTCCTACGAGCAGTACTTC
TRBV6-4	.	TRBJ2-3	.	CASSTAASTDTQYF	TGTGCCAGCAGTACAGCTGCTAGCACAGATACGCAGTATTTT
TRBV6-5	.	TRBJ1-6	.	CASSYRGNGNSPLHF	TGTGCCAGCAGTTACCGGGGGAACGGGAATTCACCCCTCCACTTT
TRBV6-6	.	TRBJ1-1	.	CASSYSSAVTEAFF	TGTGCCAGCAGTTACTCGTCAGCGGTCACTGAAGCTTTCTTT
TRBV10-1	.	TRBJ2-1	.	CASSVRALGGQFF	TGCGCCAGCAGTGTTCGGGCACTCGGGGGGCAGTTCTTC
TRBV2	.	TRBJ2-5	.	CATSTSQETQYF	TGTGCCACCTCTACGTCCCAAGAGACCCAGTACTTC
TRBV7-2	.	TRBJ2-7	TRBD2	CASSLSSGGLYEQYF	TGTGCCAGCAGCTTATCTAGCGGGGGGCTCTACGAGCAGTACTTC
TRBV9	.	TRBJ2-3	TRBD1	CASSKQGVSITDTQYF	TGTGCCAGCAGCAAACAGGGGGTCAGCATCACAGATACGCAGTATTTT
TRBV4-3	.	TRBJ2-3	TRBD2	CASSQGTGGPTDTQYF	TGCGCCAGCAGCCAAGGAACGGGGGGGCCTACAGATACGCAGTATTTT
TRBV9	.	TRBJ2-1	TRBD2	CASSVVGSGRRLRNEQFF	TGTGCCAGCAGCGTAGTAGGTAGCGGGAGGAGGCTTCGCAATGAGCAGTTCTTC
TRBV7-2	once	TRBJ1-6	.	CASSLWAGANYNSPLHF	TGTGCCAGCAGCTTATGGGCGGGGGCAAATTATAATTCACCCCTCCACTTT
TRBV30	few	TRBJ2-7	TRBD2	CALTSGGYEQYF	TGTGCCTTGACTAGCGGGGGGTACGAGCAGTACTTC
TRBV6-6	.	TRBJ2-7	TRBD1	CASSSLGTGDREQYF	TGTGCCAGCAGTTCCCTCGGGACAGGGGATAGGGAGCAGTACTTC
TRBV5-1	once	TRBJ1-3	.	CASSLDSQGSSGNTIYF	TGCGCCAGCAGCTTGGATAGTCAGGGCTCCTCTGGAAACACCATATATTTT
TRBV5-8	.	TRBJ2-1	TRBD2	CASLRGTGGHNEQFF	TGTGCCAGTCTCCGCGGAACGGGAGGCCATAATGAGCAGTTCTTC
TRBV11-2	.	TRBJ1-4	.	CASSLSYTSTNEKLFF	TGTGCCAGCAGCTTATCTTACACATCAACTAATGAAAAACTGTTTTTT
TRBV7-9	.	TRBJ2-5	TRBD2	CASSLGLAGGPRRQETQYF	TGTGCCAGCAGCCTGGGACTAGCGGGGGGGCCGAGGAGGCAAGAGACCCAGTACTTC